This T cell receptor (beta chain) emerged from a study of blood T cells in healthy people across ages (dated by TCRdb to about 2015). About the study as a whole: Template switching captured roughly one uniquely barcoded TCR beta cDNA molecule per two T cells in model experiments. Four age groups were formed from the donors: young (average approximately 15 years), middle-aged (approximately 41), aged (roughly 56) and long-lived (less than 85). Using the same blood draw, the study looked at two additional independent replicas of 1 million unique cDNA reads for two donors, one aged 18 to 30 and the other aged 80 or older. The study measured age-related changes in TCR beta repertoire diversity using deep sequencing normalized with unique cDNA molecular identifiers. Donors of different ages were randomly distributed across sequencing lanes to avoid experimental bias. Broader findings and caveats from the paper: As age increased, observed TCR beta diversity per million T cells dropped in a roughly linear way, and a significant reduction was already evident by age about 40. Compared with the aged group, the long-lived group had more naive CD4+ T cells, fewer expanded clones and increased TCR diversity, suggesting age selection. Because donor CMV infection status was unknown, age-related changes in expanded clonotypes were potentially confounded. Conclusive comparison of naive and antigen-experienced compartments was prevented by the profiling of bulk unsorted PBMCs. There was a strong correlation between observed TCR beta diversity and the percentage of naive T cells measured by flow cytometry. Estimates of total diversity based on one million sequenced T cells were considered lower bounds and underestimates.

A distance of 9 bases separates the germline ends of V and J, which lose 1 base and 6 bases respectively. The germline V gene (reference sequence) sets CDR1 to SEHNR and CDR2 to FQNEAQ. Including the terminal cysteine and phenylalanine, the CDR3 comprises 13 residues. Kept here is only the CDR3 DNA, which spans 39 bases and is read in frame from base 1. Systemically healthy Caucasian individuals from Russia, 35 to 50 in total and aged roughly 6 to 100 years, were included as donors. Each donor gave about 9.7 milliliters of peripheral blood, drawn into EDTA-treated Vacutainer tubes. PBMCs were isolated by Ficoll-Paque density-gradient centrifugation, with at least 6 million obtained per sample. Trizol reagent was used to extract total RNA from PBMCs, with at least 5 micrograms per sample. The percentages of naive CD45RAhigh/CD27high T cells were determined by flow cytometry on a PBMC aliquot from every donor.

A remark on this clonotype: Its antigen is unknown. Base qualities were left out, and no much larger clone turns up one base away.

Library creation used 5' RACE. Data came from an Illumina HiSeq 2500. A second PCR of about 6 to 11 cycles was run with a J-beta primer mix and a sample-barcoded 5' primer. Each TCR beta cDNA molecule received a unique molecular identifier from a template-switch 5' adaptor carrying 12 random nucleotides. Each sample yielded at least 2.5 million CDR3-containing paired-end reads. First-strand cDNA synthesis was performed from all RNA using the Mint cDNA synthesis kit, with priming by a TRBC-specific oligonucleotide. After uracil-DNA glycosylase treatment, a first 18-cycle PCR used universal primers M1SS and BC2_uni_R on all cDNA. In the source study's methods: For normalization, 1 million high-quality reads were randomly selected from each sample, with every read carrying a distinct molecular identifier. Instead of being binned into consensus sequences, reads with shared molecular identifiers were discarded. CDR3 identification, clonotype clustering and error correction used MiTCR with a Q25 quality threshold and the strictest error-elimination algorithm. A nonparametric unseen species model with Euler transformation was used to estimate a lower bound on total TCR beta diversity. TCRdb cleaned the public reads at Q25 with fastp, built clones with MiXCR and kept in-frame beta chains. Every CDR3 protein is listed once, alongside the most common genes and DNA of its rows. The V and J calls come from TCRdb's annotation, not from the publication. This sample holds roughly 680,000 distinct CDR3 sequences; around 50% were observed only once. The ten largest clones add up to around an eighth of the sample.

Sequencing was performed on blood. This TCR came from a woman aged 80 or over in good health. The chain is made from TRBV7-9 and TRBJ1-1; the D gene cannot be resolved reliably. The CDR3 sequence is CASSLVRAPEAFF. In nucleotide form, the sequence is TGTGCCAGCAGCTTAGTGAGGGCGCCTGAAGCTTTCTTT.